Listed here are 25 T cell receptor beta chains from one sample, sequenced in a study of blood T cell repertoires in COVID-19 (TCRdb year 2020). Libraries were made using the immunoSEQ multiplex PCR assay. Here the immuneACCESS table is served through TCRdb, limited to in-frame sequences with V and J called. Missing clones are a known gap in these copies; in checked studies unresolved V genes cover under half, and the rest lacks a known reason. Here the sample has 140,000 to 150,000 clones; 70% to 90% occur a single time. The top ten hold approximately 1.8% of the sample. Sequencing was carried out using peripheral blood. The source of these receptors is a man aged 65-85 years with acute or convalescent COVID-19.

This rearrangement joins TRBV19 to TRBJ2-3; a weak D match, TRBD1 (6 bases). V gave up 8 bases and J gave up 2 bases, with 14 bases separating them. Germline loops: CDR1 LNHDA, CDR2 SQIVND (reference sequence). This CDR3 is 14 amino acids long. The CDR3 sequence is CASLSTGITDTQYF. The CDR3 bases are TGTGCCAGTCTATCGACAGGCATCACAGATACGCAGTATTTT.

The rearrangement links TRBV4-1 to TRBJ2-3; D is perhaps TRBD2 (6 bases). Germline V CDR1 and CDR2: MGHRA, YSYEKL. V lost 3 bases to trimming and J lost 5 bases, with 18 bases between them. The CDR3 has 16 residues. The CDR3 spells CASSQETRRVGDTQYF. In DNA form, the CDR3 reads TGCGCCAGCAGCCAGGAGACTAGGAGGGTAGGAGATACGCAGTATTTT.

The chain joins TRBV5-6 to TRBJ1-4; TRBD1 is a possible D gene (5 bases). This CDR3 has 11 amino acids. V lost 1 base and J 12 bases, leaving 7 bases between the germline ends. CDR1 SGHDT and CDR2 YYEEEE come from the germline V gene. Here the CDR3 DNA reads TGTGCCAGCAGCTTGCAAGGGGAACTGTTTTTT. Its translation is CASSLQGELFF.

This clone has only one observation. V is TRBV19 and J is TRBJ1-6; 7 nucleotides align to TRBD1. Germline V CDR1 and CDR2: LNHDA, SQIVND (reference sequence). V gave up 5 bases and J gave up 10 bases; unmatched junction bases: 8. The CDR3 has 14 residues. The CDR3 region is CASSVTGAESPLHF. For the CDR3, the DNA is TGTGCCAGTAGTGTTACAGGGGCGGAATCACCCCTCCACTTT.

The chain carries TRBV2 and TRBJ1-2, with a tentative D call TRBD1 (6 bases). V was pared by 2 bases and J by 8 bases, with 15 bases between. Germline lookup yields CDR1 SNHLY and CDR2 FYNNEI. CDR3 length: 14 amino acids. Here the CDR3 DNA reads TGTGCCAGCAGTGAATTGGCAGGGGCGGGCGGCTACACCTTC. It translates to CASSELAGAGGYTF.

This clone was seen only a few times. J is TRBJ1-1 and V is TRBV6-4; D gene unclear. The CDR3 length is 12 residues. Germline CDR1 MRHNA, CDR2 SNTAGT. The V end lost 10 bases, the J end lost 11 bases, and 20 bases lay between the germline ends. The CDR3 DNA follows: TGTGCCACCCCGCGCCCATCGGTGAGGGCTTTCTTT. Its translation: CATPRPSVRAFF.

This clone was seen once. One end of the junction is discordant with germline, which a read error may explain. The rearrangement uses TRBV10-2 and TRBJ2-5; 8 positions match TRBD2. Germline CDR1 reads WSHSY; CDR2 reads SAAADI. The CDR3 consists of 15 residues. In nucleotides, the CDR3 is TGCGCCAGCTGTGACGGCGGGGGGAAGCAAGAGACCCAGTACTTC. This gives the protein CASCDGGGKQETQYF.

The genes are TRBV18 and TRBJ2-7; D may be TRBD1 (7 bases). V gave up 3 bases and J gave up 6 bases, with 18 bases separating them. Germline assignment: CDR1 KGHSH and CDR2 LQKENI. The CDR3 totals 15 residues. This CDR3 reads CASSPPSGGQGEQYF. The CDR3 DNA reads TGTGCCAGCTCACCCCCGTCAGGGGGGCAGGGCGAGCAGTACTTC. Filled out from reference TRBV18 and TRBJ2-7, the complete variable domain reads NAGVMQNPRHLVRRRGQEARLRCSPMKGHSHVYWYRQLPEEGLKFMVYLQKENIIDESGMPKERFSAEFPKEGPSILRIQQVVRGDSAAYFCASSPPSGGQGEQYFGPGTRLTVT.

The chain joins TRBV2 to TRBJ2-3; TRBD2 might be the D (5 bases). V gave up 2 bases and J gave up 2 bases, with 11 bases separating them. Germline-derived CDR1 and CDR2 are SNHLY and FYNNEI. There are 15 residues in the CDR3. The CDR3 protein is CASSELRAPTDTQYF. CDR3 DNA: TGTGCCAGCAGTGAATTGAGGGCTCCCACAGATACGCAGTATTTT.

The chain recombines TRBV5-1 with TRBJ2-1; D is ambiguous. This CDR3 spans 15 amino acids. CDR1 is SGHRS and CDR2 is YFSETQ in the germline V gene. The V end was cut by 2 bases, the J end by 1 base, with 10 bases between. The CDR3 DNA reads as TGCGCCAGCAGCTTTTCGAGTAGTTCCTACAATGAGCAGTTCTTC. Protein sequence: CASSFSSSSYNEQFF. Using reference TRBV5-1 and TRBJ2-1 for the parts outside the CDR3, the full variable domain is KAGVTQTPRYLIKTRGQQVTLSCSPISGHRSVSWYQQTPGQGLQFLFEYFSETQRNKGNFPGRFSGRQFSNSRSEMNVSTLELGDSALYLCASSFSSSSYNEQFFGPGTRLTVL.

This sequence joins TRBV6-4 and TRBJ2-1, with 8 positions matching TRBD1. CDR3 length equals 15 residues. Germline assignment: CDR1 MRHNA and CDR2 SNTAGT. Unmatched junction bases numbered 8, after V lost 6 bases and J lost 4 bases. CDR3 sequence reads: CASSLDRGLYNEQFF. The CDR3 DNA is TGTGCCAGCAGCCTTGACAGGGGCCTTTACAATGAGCAGTTCTTC.

This clone was detected once. The chain carries TRBV6-6 and TRBJ2-5; 8 bases agree with TRBD2. Unmatched junction bases numbered 7, after V lost 5 bases and J lost 5 bases. The CDR3 has 14 residues. From germline, CDR1 is MNHNY and CDR2 SVGAGI (reference sequence). Here the CDR3 reads CASSDTGTRETQYF. The CDR3 nucleotides are TGTGCCAGCAGTGATACTGGGACTAGGGAGACCCAGTACTTC.

The chain couples TRBV6-5 to TRBJ2-1; 7 bases match TRBD1. J lost 0 bases, V lost 10 bases, and 9 bases had no gene match. This CDR3 comprises 15 residues. The germline CDR1 and CDR2 sequences are MNHEY and SVGAGI. The CDR3 bases are TGTGCCATTAAGAAGGGGGCGGGCTCCTACAATGAGCAGTTCTTC. This translates into CAIKKGAGSYNEQFF.

The chain uses TRBV6-5 and TRBJ1-1; D not certain. Trimming removed 2 bases at V and 1 base at J, with 5 bases between. The germline V gene has CDR1 MNHEY and CDR2 SVGAGI. The length of the CDR3 is 13 residues. The CDR3 region is CASSYAGNTEAFF. DNA of the CDR3: TGTGCCAGCAGTTACGCCGGGAACACTGAAGCTTTCTTT.

V is TRBV30 and J is TRBJ2-1; weak D call: TRBD2 (6 bases). V gave up 3 bases and J gave up 3 bases, with 6 bases separating them. The CDR3 contains 12 residues. The V gene's germline CDR1 is GTSNPN and CDR2 SVGIG (reference sequence). CDR3 DNA sequence: TGTGCCTGGAGCGGGAGCTACAATGAGCAGTTCTTC. Protein sequence: CAWSGSYNEQFF.

The J gene is TRBJ2-1, the V gene TRBV10-3; 10 bases are a match to TRBD2. CDR1 ENHRY and CDR2 SYGVKD come from the germline V gene. This CDR3 has 15 residues. V lost 6 bases to trimming and J lost 5 bases; unmatched junction nucleotides: 7. Here the CDR3 reads CAISPLAGENNEQFF. The CDR3 DNA sequence: TGTGCCATCAGCCCCCTAGCGGGAGAGAACAATGAGCAGTTCTTC.

The gene calls are TRBV6-5 and TRBJ2-3; D is ambiguous. V was clipped by 5 bases and J by 0 bases, with 9 bases between them. This CDR3 is 14 amino acids long. In germline, CDR1 is MNHEY, CDR2 SVGAGI. The CDR3 sequence is CASSPALSTDTQYF. CDR3 coding DNA: TGTGCCAGCAGTCCTGCGCTGAGCACAGATACGCAGTATTTT.

The V gene is TRBV15, the J gene TRBJ2-7; TRBD2 might be the D (5 bases). Germline loops: CDR1 LNHNV, CDR2 YYDKDF (reference sequence). V lost 1 base and J 2 bases, leaving 12 bases between the germline ends. The length of the CDR3 is 15 residues. As DNA, the CDR3 is TGTGCCACCAGCAGAGTTTCGGGGATTACCTACGAGCAGTACTTC. It translates to CATSRVSGITYEQYF.

The chain joins TRBV3-1 (or the pseudogene TRBV3-2) to TRBJ1-6; 7 bases agree with TRBD1. Trimming removed 1 base from V and 6 bases from J; junction bases left unmatched: 6. Germline V gene lookup returns CDR1 LGHDT and CDR2 YNNKEL (reference sequence). The CDR3 consists of 16 residues. The CDR3 coding sequence is TGTGCCAGCAGCCAAGCTGGGGGACAGATTAATTCACCCCTCCACTTT. Protein sequence: CASSQAGGQINSPLHF.

The V call is TRBV10-3, the J call TRBJ1-6; D gene uncertain. V dropped 3 bases and J dropped 9 bases, with 12 bases sitting between them. The length of the CDR3 is 14 residues. Germline loops: CDR1 ENHRY, CDR2 SYGVKD. CDR3: CAISDRGMGSPLHF. The DNA for the CDR3 is TGTGCCATCAGTGATCGGGGAATGGGTTCACCCCTCCACTTT.

This sequence joins TRBV6-2 or TRBV6-3 and TRBJ2-6; 8 bases are a match to TRBD1. Germline V gives CDR1 MNHEY, CDR2 SVGEGT. J gave up 2 bases and V 5 bases, and 5 bases lay outside the gene matches. This CDR3 has 16 residues. In DNA form, the CDR3 reads TGTGCCAGCAGTACTTTGGACAGGGCTGGGGCCAACGTCCTGACTTTC. Amino acid sequence: CASSTLDRAGANVLTF.

This chain joins TRBV19 and TRBJ1-2; D unclear. The V and J ends lost 7 bases and 1 base respectively, with 10 bases between them. This CDR3 spans 13 amino acids. CDR1 is LNHDA, CDR2 SQIVND, per germline (reference sequence). The DNA for the CDR3 is TGTGCCAGTACTCGACTTGGTAACTATGGCTACACCTTC. Encoded protein: CASTRLGNYGYTF.

This sequence joins TRBV15 and TRBJ2-5, with D perhaps matching TRBD2 (6 bases). The CDR3 is 15 residues long. Trimming pared 5 bases from V and 5 bases from J, leaving 18 bases between. Germline CDR1 and CDR2: LNHNV and YYDKDF (reference sequence). CDR3 loop: CATSGGDRDGETQYF. The CDR3 DNA follows: TGTGCCACCAGCGGCGGGGATAGGGACGGGGAGACCCAGTACTTC.

The chain combines TRBV6-5 with TRBJ2-7; D perhaps matches TRBD2 (6 bases). The length of the CDR3 is 14 residues. Germline CDR1 MNHEY, CDR2 SVGAGI. Trimming cost V 3 bases and J 2 bases, with 11 bases left between them. CDR3 region: CASSYLSGAYEQYF. DNA of the CDR3: TGTGCCAGCAGTTATCTTAGCGGCGCCTACGAGCAGTACTTC.

The chain has TRBV3-1 (or the pseudogene TRBV3-2) and TRBJ1-1; TRBD1 agrees at 8 bases. CDR1 LGHDT and CDR2 YNNKEL come from the germline V gene (reference sequence). The CDR3 extends over 13 amino acids. J was trimmed by 5 bases and V by 3 bases; bases with no gene match: 2. The CDR3 sequence: CASSQQGATEAFF. The CDR3 DNA sequence: TGTGCCAGCAGCCAGCAGGGGGCGACTGAAGCTTTCTTT.